The 21 T cell receptor beta chains below all came from one sample that was sequenced in a study of control samples from healthy donors and cancer patients (TCRdb year 2020). Library construction relied on the immunoSEQ multiplex PCR assay. The table comes from immuneACCESS by way of TCRdb, which keeps in-frame sequences with V and J called. Part of the clones is missing from these tables; in studies checked, under half for an unresolved V gene and the rest for unknown reasons. This sample lists under 200,000 clones; about 94% were detected once. 0.55% to 0.7% of the sample comes from the top ten. The sequencing sample was made of blood. Every receptor here comes from a woman aged 30 to 39 in good health.

The chain recombines TRBV7-9 with TRBJ1-5; D ambiguous. Trimming removed 2 bases at V and 2 bases at J, with 7 bases between. This CDR3 is 14 amino acids long. CDR1 is SEHNR, CDR2 FQNEAQ, per germline (reference sequence). The CDR3 nucleotides are TGTGCCAGCAGCTTATCGGCGGGCAATCAGCCCCAGCATTTT. Residues: CASSLSAGNQPQHF.

In nucleotides, the CDR3 is TGTGCCAGTAGTATATACGGGAATCAGCCCCAGCATTTT. Its protein product is CASSIYGNQPQHF. The rearrangement links TRBV19 to TRBJ1-5; D is undetermined. Germline V CDR1 and CDR2: LNHDA, SQIVND (reference sequence). This CDR3 has 13 residues. Trimming stripped 2 bases from V and 4 bases from J, with 6 bases between.

This chain connects TRBV15 to TRBJ1-4; D may be TRBD1 (5 bases). From germline, CDR1 is LNHNV and CDR2 YYDKDF (reference sequence). CDR3 size: 15 residues. Trimming left V 0 bases short and J 7 bases short, with 12 bases between. This chain's CDR3 is CATSRDTQGSEKLFF. CDR3 nucleotides: TGTGCCACCAGCAGAGATACTCAGGGAAGTGAAAAACTGTTTTTT.

This chain connects TRBV4-1 to TRBJ2-3, with D possibly matching TRBD2 (5 bases). Germline CDR1 and CDR2: MGHRA and YSYEKL. V lost 4 bases to trimming and J lost 0 bases, with 17 bases between them. The length of the CDR3 is 17 residues. Here the CDR3 reads CASSPHSRGRSTDTQYF. For the CDR3, the DNA is TGCGCCAGCAGCCCTCATAGCCGCGGGCGGAGCACAGATACGCAGTATTTT.

The chain carries TRBV6-5 and TRBJ1-4, with 9 bases fitting TRBD1. The CDR3 contains 15 residues. In germline, CDR1 is MNHEY, CDR2 SVGAGI. Trimming removed 4 bases from V and 7 bases from J; junction bases left unmatched: 7. CDR3 sequence (DNA): TGTGCCAGCAGTTCCGGAGGGACAGGGAGTGAAAAACTGTTTTTT. Its protein product is CASSSGGTGSEKLFF.

The chain has TRBV2 and TRBJ1-6, with TRBD1 as a possible D gene (5 bases). V dropped 9 bases and J dropped 10 bases, with 13 bases sitting between them. Germline CDR1 is SNHLY and CDR2 is FYNNEI. The CDR3 runs 12 residues. The CDR3 loop reads CASFGARSPLHF. The CDR3, as DNA: TGTGCCAGTTTCGGGGCTCGGTCACCCCTCCACTTT. The full variable domain, completed using reference TRBV2 and TRBJ1-6, is EPEVTQTPSHQVTQMGQEVILRCVPISNHLYFYWYRQILGQKVEFLVSFYNNEISEKSEIFDDQFSVERPDGSNFTLKIRSTKLEDSAMYFCASFGARSPLHFGNGTRLTVT.

This chain connects TRBV7-6 to TRBJ1-2; 8 nucleotides match TRBD1. The CDR3 runs to 17 residues. Germline CDR1 and CDR2: SGHVS and FNYEAQ. V lost 1 base and J lost 3; bases outside the gene matches: 10. CDR3 loop: CASSLGTGQGGDYGYTF. The CDR3 DNA follows: TGTGCCAGCAGCTTAGGAACAGGACAGGGAGGCGACTATGGCTACACCTTC.

The chain combines TRBV12-3 or TRBV12-4 with TRBJ1-2; D ambiguous. The CDR3 spans 13 residues. Trimming pared 4 bases from V and 8 bases from J, leaving 14 bases between. The CDR3 DNA sequence: TGTGCCAGCAGTTACAGACGGTTTGAAGGCTACACCTTC. This encodes CASSYRRFEGYTF.

In its sample, this clone was seen once. V gene TRBV15 combines with J gene TRBJ1-5; TRBD1 matches 9 bases. The CDR3 runs to 15 residues. V dropped 1 base and J dropped 6; count of bases not matched to a gene: 4. CDR1 is LNHNV and CDR2 is YYDKDF in the germline V gene (reference sequence). CDR3 nucleotide sequence: TGTGCCACCAGCAGAGGGGACAGGGTAGTTCAGCCCCAGCATTTT. This sequence encodes CATSRGDRVVQPQHF. Looking up the rest from reference TRBV15 and TRBJ1-5 gives the full variable domain: DAMVIQNPRYQVTQFGKPVTLSCSQTLNHNVMYWYQQKSSQAPKLLFHYYDKDFNNEADTPDNFQSRRPNTSFCFLDIRSPGLGDTAMYLCATSRGDRVVQPQHFGDGTRLSIL.

The rearrangement links TRBV19 to TRBJ2-6; D perhaps matches TRBD1 (5 bases). This CDR3 has 15 residues. In germline, CDR1 is LNHDA, CDR2 SQIVND (reference sequence). The V end was cut by 4 bases, the J end by 4 bases, with 11 bases between. In DNA form, the CDR3 reads TGTGCCAGTAGTACAGGGTTGTCAGGGGCCAACGTCCTGACTTTC. This sequence encodes CASSTGLSGANVLTF.

The count of this clone is one. The chain is built from TRBV6-5 and TRBJ2-4, with 7 bases that match TRBD2. V lost 6 bases and J lost 2; bases outside the gene matches: 7. Germline CDR1 reads MNHEY; CDR2 reads SVGAGI. The CDR3 is 15 residues long. The CDR3 bases are TGTGCCAGCAGGCTGGGGGGGTCGACCAAAAACATTCAGTACTTC. It is translated as CASRLGGSTKNIQYF.

The chain combines TRBV6-5 with TRBJ2-2; 9 nucleotides agree with TRBD2. CDR1 is MNHEY and CDR2 is SVGAGI in the germline V gene. J gave up 4 bases and V 9 bases, and 9 bases lay outside the gene matches. The CDR3 consists of 15 residues. The CDR3 bases are TGTGCCAGTGCCCTTAGCGGGAGAATCACCGGGGAGCTGTTTTTT. This translates into CASALSGRITGELFF.

The chain recombines TRBV9 with TRBJ2-5; D is uncertain. V lost 0 bases, J lost 4 bases, and 10 bases lay in between. Per the germline V gene, CDR1 is SGDLS and CDR2 is YYNGEE. CDR3 length equals 14 residues. CDR3 DNA sequence: TGTGCCAGCAGCGTAGGCTCGTTGGGAGAGACCCAGTACTTC. This gives the protein CASSVGSLGETQYF. The full variable domain, in which reference TRBV9 and TRBJ2-5 provide the parts outside the CDR3, is DSGVTQTPKHLITATGQRVTLRCSPRSGDLSVYWYQQSLDQGLQFLIQYYNGEERAKGNILERFSAQQFPDLHSELNLSSLELGDSALYFCASSVGSLGETQYFGPGTRLLVL.

This sequence joins TRBV7-2 and TRBJ1-5; D not certain. Germline V lookup: CDR1 SGHTA, CDR2 FQGNSA. This CDR3 has 13 residues. Deletions cut 1 base from V and 3 bases from J, with 4 bases between. CDR3 loop: CASSLVNNQPQHF. CDR3 coding DNA: TGTGCCAGCAGCTTAGTGAACAATCAGCCCCAGCATTTT. Using reference TRBV7-2 and TRBJ1-5 for the parts outside the CDR3, the full variable domain is GAGVSQSPSNKVTEKGKDVELRCDPISGHTALYWYRQSLGQGLEFLIYFQGNSAPDKSGLPSDRFSAERTGGSVSTLTIQRTQQEDSAVYLCASSLVNNQPQHFGDGTRLSIL.

The V gene is TRBV5-4, the J gene TRBJ2-7; 12 bases line up with TRBD1. V gave up 4 bases and J gave up 3 bases; unmatched junction bases: 5. The CDR3 has 15 amino acids. CDR1 and CDR2 (germline): SGHNT, YYREEE (reference sequence). This chain's CDR3 is CASSIRDRGLYEQYF. The CDR3 DNA sequence: TGTGCCAGCAGCATCCGGGACAGGGGGCTCTACGAGCAGTACTTC.

CDR3 coding DNA: TGTGCCAGCAGGGCGGCAGGGGGCACCTACGAGCAGTACTTC. Protein: CASRAAGGTYEQYF. The V call is TRBV5-5, the J call TRBJ2-7, with 8 nucleotides matching TRBD1. CDR3 length equals 14 residues. From germline, CDR1 is SGHKS and CDR2 YYEKEE (reference sequence). V shed 5 bases, J shed 2 bases, and the junction held 6 bases outside the gene matches. Combining the CDR3 with reference TRBV5-5 and TRBJ2-7 gives the whole variable domain DAGVTQSPTHLIKTRGQQVTLRCSPISGHKSVSWYQQVLGQGPQFIFQYYEKEERGRGNFPDRFSARQFPNYSSELNVNALLLGDSALYLCASRAAGGTYEQYFGPGTRLTVT.

As regards this clone: Other DNA sequences in this sample translate to the same CDR3. The J gene is TRBJ2-1, the V gene TRBV29-1; D not certain. The CDR3 is 10 residues long. The V gene's germline CDR1 is SQVTM and CDR2 ANQGSEA. Trimming took off 7 bases at V and 10 bases at J, with 11 bases between the two ends. In DNA form, the CDR3 reads TGCAGCGCTGGCGAGTCCGAGCAGTTCTTC. Protein sequence: CSAGESEQFF.

The V gene is TRBV5-5, the J gene TRBJ1-3; tentative D call: TRBD1 (5 bases). V was shortened by 5 bases and J by 1 base, with 22 bases between the two germline ends. Per the germline V gene, CDR1 is SGHKS and CDR2 is YYEKEE (reference sequence). This CDR3 region has 18 residues. The CDR3, as DNA: TGTGCCAGCAGTACTGTCTCAACCGGGACCCTTTCTGGAAACACCATATATTTT. Translating it yields CASSTVSTGTLSGNTIYF. The variable domain in full, completed from reference TRBV5-5 and TRBJ1-3, reads DAGVTQSPTHLIKTRGQQVTLRCSPISGHKSVSWYQQVLGQGPQFIFQYYEKEERGRGNFPDRFSARQFPNYSSELNVNALLLGDSALYLCASSTVSTGTLSGNTIYFGEGSWLTVV.

The rearrangement links TRBV19 to TRBJ2-2; D is possibly TRBD1 (5 bases). CDR1 is LNHDA and CDR2 is SQIVND in the germline V gene (reference sequence). The CDR3 is 14 amino acids. V lost 0 bases and J 5 bases, leaving 7 bases between the germline ends. CDR3: CASSIERTTGELFF. The CDR3, as DNA: TGTGCCAGTAGTATAGAGCGGACAACCGGGGAGCTGTTTTTT.

The chain employs TRBV11-2 and TRBJ2-5; 8 bases agree with TRBD2. This CDR3 comprises 16 residues. Looked up from germline, CDR1 is SGHAT and CDR2 is FQNNGV. Unmatched junction bases numbered 13, after V lost 1 base and J lost 9 bases. The DNA of the CDR3 is TGTGCCAGCAGCTTAGTGGGGTGGGGACTAGGGAAGGCCCAGTACTTC. Residues: CASSLVGWGLGKAQYF.

This chain uses TRBV5-4 with TRBJ1-2, with D possibly being TRBD1 (6 bases). V lost 0 bases and J lost 2, with 14 bases in between. CDR1 is SGHNT and CDR2 is YYREEE in the germline V gene (reference sequence). The CDR3 runs 16 residues. CDR3 in amino acids: CASSLDTGGLNYGYTF. CDR3 nucleotide sequence: TGTGCCAGCAGCTTGGATACCGGGGGGCTAAACTATGGCTACACCTTC.